Below, 7 T cell receptor beta chains from the same sample are listed, as sequenced in a study of blood T cell repertoires in COVID-19. Clones were read by immunoSEQ multiplex PCR, and TCRdb kept only the in-frame ones, dropping some. The sample has more than 80,000 clones, 75% to 90% seen once. The specimen was peripheral blood. These receptors originate from a woman over 75 with active or convalescent COVID-19.

The chain uses TRBV6-2 or TRBV6-3 and TRBJ1-1; no definite D call. CDR1 MNHEY and CDR2 SVGEGT come from the germline V gene. Trimming removed 3 bases at V and 6 bases at J, with 14 bases between. This CDR3 region has 14 residues. In nucleotides, the CDR3 is TGTGCCAGCAGTTATGCGGGGTCTCCGCCTGAAGCTTTCTTT. Translating gives CASSYAGSPPEAFF.

The chain couples TRBV2 to TRBJ2-7, with TRBD2 matching over 12 bases. Germline V gene lookup returns CDR1 SNHLY and CDR2 FYNNEI. The CDR3 length is 15 residues. The J segment lost 3 bases and the V segment lost 6 bases, leaving 6 bases of the junction unmatched. Written as DNA, the CDR3 is TGTGCCAGCAGCTTGACTAGCGGGAGCGGCTACGAGCAGTACTTC. This translates into CASSLTSGSGYEQYF. Supplemented by reference TRBV2 and TRBJ2-7, the full variable domain reads EPEVTQTPSHQVTQMGQEVILRCVPISNHLYFYWYRQILGQKVEFLVSFYNNEISEKSEIFDDQFSVERPDGSNFTLKIRSTKLEDSAMYFCASSLTSGSGYEQYFGPGTRLTVT.

The chain joins TRBV4-3 to TRBJ1-1; D unresolved. Germline lookup yields CDR1 LGHNA and CDR2 YSLEER. Trimming took off 4 bases at V and 0 bases at J, with 9 bases between the two ends. The CDR3 runs to 14 residues. The CDR3 DNA sequence: TGCGCCAGCAGCCTCGGCGGGGTGAACACTGAAGCTTTCTTT. It codes for CASSLGGVNTEAFF.

The chain couples TRBV28 to TRBJ2-1, with 7 bases that match TRBD2. CDR1 is MDHEN and CDR2 is SYDVKM in the germline V gene. The CDR3 sequence is 17 residues long. The trim removed 2 bases at V and 6 bases at J, leaving 13 bases unmatched. The DNA of the CDR3 is TGTGCCAGCAGTTTAGTATTCCGCCCGGGGGGAGGCAATGAGCAGTTCTTC. Protein sequence: CASSLVFRPGGGNEQFF.

The chain has TRBV2 and TRBJ2-2, with D possibly TRBD1 on 5 matching bases. The CDR3 has 14 residues. The V gene lost 5 bases and the J gene lost 7 bases, with 14 bases spanning the gap. Germline lookup yields CDR1 SNHLY and CDR2 FYNNEI. CDR3 DNA: TGTGCCAGCAGTCAGGGTAGACAGTACGGGGAGCTGTTTTTT. It is translated as CASSQGRQYGELFF.

The rearrangement links TRBV12-3 or TRBV12-4 to TRBJ2-1; D is perhaps TRBD2 (6 bases). The length of the CDR3 is 11 residues. V was clipped by 3 bases and J by 11 bases, with 8 bases between them. CDR3 region: CASSLGGQQFF. The CDR3 nucleotides read TGTGCCAGCAGTTTGGGGGGTCAGCAGTTCTTC.

The chain employs TRBV2 and TRBJ2-7; 12 positions agree with TRBD2. The V gene's germline CDR1 is SNHLY and CDR2 FYNNEI. The CDR3 is 17 amino acids. V shed 6 bases, J shed 3 bases, and the junction held 12 bases outside the gene matches. The CDR3 reads CASSPSPPLAGGYEQYF. The CDR3 DNA reads TGTGCCAGCAGCCCGTCCCCCCCACTAGCGGGGGGCTACGAGCAGTACTTC.